Listed below are T cell receptor beta chains from one sample, sequenced in a study of cytomegalovirus exposure and HLA in healthy donors. The table came from immunoSEQ multiplex PCR; TCRdb's copy has only in-frame clones and leaves some out. There are about 150,000 clones in the sample; around 84% occur only once, and 1.9% lies in the top ten. The sequenced sample was PBMCs. The receptors originated from a man younger than 30 in good health and CMV-seronegative. Each CDR3 is given with its conserved first and last residue. The order of the fields is D gene, clone size, J gene, V gene, CDR3 protein, CDR3 DNA. The D gene is left open where the match is weak. The size entry is marked missing in some rows and otherwise reads once, few, many or a size class.

.	.	TRBJ2-1	TRBV7-6	CASSLLTGVVNEQFF	TGTGCCAGCAGCTTACTGACGGGAGTAGTGAATGAGCAGTTCTTC
TRBD1	.	TRBJ2-5	TRBV5-1	CASCLQGIQETQYF	TGCGCCAGCTGCCTACAGGGGATCCAAGAGACCCAGTACTTC
TRBD1	.	TRBJ1-1	TRBV6-5	CASSSRGLSTEAFF	TGTGCCAGCAGTTCGAGGGGGCTCAGCACTGAAGCTTTCTTT
TRBD2	.	TRBJ2-1	TRBV9	CASSVRLAGSFSYNEQFF	TGTGCCAGCAGCGTTCGACTAGCGGGTAGCTTCTCCTACAATGAGCAGTTCTTC
TRBD2	.	TRBJ2-7	TRBV28	CASSLYSGSGYEQYF	TGTGCCAGCAGTTTATATAGCGGGAGCGGCTACGAGCAGTACTTC
TRBD1	few	TRBJ2-4	TRBV7-9	CASSLRGGAKNIQYF	TGTGCCAGCAGCTTGAGAGGGGGCGCCAAAAACATTCAGTACTTC
TRBD2	.	TRBJ2-3	TRBV7-6	CASSLVGMGLAGTDTQYF	TGTGCCAGCAGCTTAGTGGGGATGGGACTAGCGGGAACTGATACGCAGTATTTT
TRBD1	.	TRBJ1-1	TRBV5-6	CASSNPTGQANTEAFF	TGTGCCAGCAGCAACCCCACCGGACAGGCCAACACTGAAGCTTTCTTT
TRBD1	.	TRBJ2-7	TRBV27	CASSLGQGWAYEQYF	TGTGCCAGCAGTCTTGGACAGGGTTGGGCCTACGAGCAGTACTTC
.	.	TRBJ1-4	TRBV5-5	CASSLVGSEKLFF	TGTGCCAGCAGCTTGGTAGGGAGTGAAAAACTGTTTTTT
TRBD1	.	TRBJ1-2	TRBV2	CASGGTGGFGYTF	TGTGCCAGCGGGGGGACAGGGGGCTTTGGCTACACCTTC
.	.	TRBJ1-3	TRBV7-3	CASSLTGGGNTIYF	TGTGCCAGCAGCTTAACAGGGGGTGGAAACACCATATATTTT
TRBD1	.	TRBJ1-2	TRBV11-2	CASSFGQGFGYTF	TGTGCCAGCAGCTTCGGACAGGGCTTTGGCTACACCTTC
TRBD2	.	TRBJ2-1	TRBV11-2	CASSKFRGGHDEQFF	TGTGCCAGCAGCAAATTCCGGGGGGGCCATGATGAGCAGTTCTTC
.	once	TRBJ2-7	TRBV5-1	CASSLGWGRGGTRSYEQYF	TGCGCCAGCAGCTTGGGGTGGGGCAGGGGGGGGACTAGGTCCTACGAGCAGTACTTC
.	.	TRBJ1-2	TRBV2	CASSEGEVGGRSYTF	TGTGCCAGCAGTGAAGGTGAAGTGGGGGGGAGGAGCTACACCTTC